The 17 T cell receptor beta chains below all came from one sample that was sequenced in a study of cytomegalovirus exposure and HLA in healthy donors. 13 Jbeta primers and 60 Vbeta primers were used for the PCR. The method was immunoSEQ multiplex PCR; TCRdb's version includes in-frame clones alone and lacks a portion of them. The table includes more than 150,000 clones, approximately 84% detected once. The sample consisted of PBMCs. These receptors came from a girl aged 5-17 years in good health and CMV-seropositive.

The V gene is TRBV6-1, the J gene TRBJ2-1; 10 bases fit TRBD2. The CDR3 has 15 residues. The germline V gene encodes CDR1 MNHNS and CDR2 SASEGT. J lost 8 bases, V lost 1 base, and 5 bases had no gene match. The CDR3 is CASSEGSSGRYEQFF. The CDR3 nucleotides are TGTGCCAGCAGTGAAGGAAGTAGCGGGAGGTATGAGCAGTTCTTC.

This rearrangement joins TRBV4-1 to TRBJ2-3, with D tentatively TRBD1 (6 bases). Looked up from germline, CDR1 is MGHRA and CDR2 is YSYEKL. Trimming left V 4 bases short and J 14 bases short, with 19 bases between. The CDR3 sequence is 13 residues long. The CDR3 DNA reads as TGCGCCAGCAGCCCCAAACACAGGGCTCGTGGGTATTTT. Translated, it gives CASSPKHRARGYF.

The chain recombines TRBV18 with TRBJ2-5; D is perhaps TRBD2 (5 bases). This CDR3 region has 15 residues. Germline V CDR1 and CDR2: KGHSH, LQKENI. Trimming cost V 3 bases and J 5 bases, with 16 bases left between them. CDR3 coding DNA: TGTGCCAGCTCACCTAATCGGGCTAGCAGGGAGACCCAGTACTTC. Protein product: CASSPNRASRETQYF.

The V call is TRBV4-3, the J call TRBJ2-3, with a tentative D call TRBD2 (6 bases). Germline V gives CDR1 LGHNA, CDR2 YSLEER. This CDR3 comprises 13 residues. Trimming removed 1 base at V and 4 bases at J, with 6 bases between. The chain's CDR3 is CASSQAGADTQYF. The CDR3 DNA reads as TGCGCCAGCAGCCAAGCGGGGGCAGATACGCAGTATTTT.

There are a few counts of this clone. The rearrangement joins TRBV6-1 to TRBJ2-2; D remains unclear. CDR1 and CDR2 (germline): MNHNS, SASEGT. This CDR3 contains 13 residues. V was cut by 3 bases and J by 5 bases, with 7 bases left in between. CDR3 sequence reads: CASSDYQTGELFF. The CDR3, as DNA: TGTGCCAGCAGTGATTACCAGACCGGGGAGCTGTTTTTT.

The genes are TRBV4-1 and TRBJ1-5; tentatively, D is TRBD1 (6 bases). V was shortened by 5 bases and J by 2 bases, with 16 bases between the two germline ends. The CDR3 covers 16 residues. The V gene's germline CDR1 is MGHRA and CDR2 YSYEKL. This chain's CDR3 is CASSVQGEGGNQPQHF. The CDR3 DNA reads as TGCGCCAGCAGCGTACAGGGTGAGGGCGGCAATCAGCCCCAGCATTTT.

This clone appeared a single time. The V call is TRBV10-2, the J call TRBJ1-3; D is perhaps TRBD1 (5 bases). Germline assignment: CDR1 WSHSY and CDR2 SAAADI. This CDR3 is built from 15 residues. V gave up 4 bases and J gave up 0 bases, with 10 bases separating them. Written as DNA, the CDR3 is TGCGCCAGCAGTGCTAGGGGCTACTCTGGAAACACCATATATTTT. Translation: CASSARGYSGNTIYF.

The V gene is TRBV19, the J gene TRBJ2-2; D unclear. The germline gives CDR1 LNHDA, CDR2 SQIVND (reference sequence). The germline V and J ends were trimmed by 3 bases and 5 bases, with 13 bases remaining between them. This CDR3 spans 15 amino acids. The CDR3 DNA reads TGTGCCAGTAGTATTGGAGCATTTAGTACCGGGGAGCTGTTTTTT. Protein product: CASSIGAFSTGELFF.

This clone turned up a few times. The chain couples TRBV27 to TRBJ2-5, with 7 bases fitting TRBD1. Germline lookup yields CDR1 MNHEY and CDR2 SMNVEV (reference sequence). Losses at the gene ends were 3 bases for V and 0 bases for J; bases not matched to a gene: 16. The CDR3 covers 19 residues. CDR3 sequence: CASSLKQGPPTRYQETQYF. The CDR3 bases are TGTGCCAGCAGTTTGAAACAGGGGCCCCCTACTCGGTACCAAGAGACCCAGTACTTC.

This clone was detected a few times. The chain combines TRBV7-6 with TRBJ2-7; perhaps TRBD2 as D (6 bases). Between the trimmed V and J ends, which lost 5 bases and 3 bases, there was a span of 11 bases. CDR1 is SGHVS, CDR2 FNYEAQ, per germline. CDR3 size: 13 residues. For the CDR3, the DNA is TGTGCCAGCAGCCCCGGGAGCTACTACGAGCAGTACTTC. Translation gives CASSPGSYYEQYF.

The chain combines TRBV4-2 with TRBJ2-2; D perhaps matches TRBD1 (6 bases). The germline CDR1 and CDR2 sequences are LGHNA and YNFKEQ. Trimming shortened V by 5 bases and J by 5 bases, and 18 bases separated the two germline ends. The length of the CDR3 is 16 residues. The CDR3 region has the DNA TGTGCCAGCAGCTCCGGGACACCGGATTGGACCGGGGAGCTGTTTTTT. The encoded protein is CASSSGTPDWTGELFF.

The V call is TRBV7-8, the J call TRBJ1-1; D is unclear. CDR3 length equals 14 residues. Trimming removed 2 bases at V and 7 bases at J, with 14 bases between. In germline, CDR1 is SGHVS, CDR2 FQNEAQ. The CDR3 is CASSLNGEMGEAFF. The CDR3 coding sequence is TGTGCCAGCAGCTTAAACGGGGAGATGGGTGAAGCTTTCTTT.

This chain uses TRBV7-6 with TRBJ2-7; 10 bases are shared with TRBD1. From germline, CDR1 is SGHVS and CDR2 FNYEAQ. The CDR3 totals 17 residues. With 1 base clipped from V and 4 bases from J, the junction kept 10 bases outside the gene matches. CDR3 protein: CASSLGRGTGVGYEQYF. CDR3 DNA sequence: TGTGCCAGCAGCTTAGGCCGTGGGACAGGGGTAGGGTACGAGCAGTACTTC. Supplemented by reference TRBV7-6 and TRBJ2-7, the full variable domain reads GAGVSQSPRYKVTKRGQDVALRCDPISGHVSLYWYRQALGQGPEFLTYFNYEAQQDKSGLPNDRFSAERPEGSISTLTIQRTEQRDSAMYRCASSLGRGTGVGYEQYFGPGTRLTVT.

The CDR3 sequence is CASSLVAAVDEQFF. CDR3 bases: TGCGCCAGCAGCTTGGTGGCGGCTGTCGATGAGCAGTTCTTC. V is TRBV5-1 and J is TRBJ2-1; D remains ambiguous. CDR1 is SGHRS, CDR2 YFSETQ, per germline. Trimming left V 0 bases short and J 8 bases short, with 12 bases between. The CDR3 loop spans 14 amino acids.

This clone showed up just once. The CDR3 spells CAWRGGASYEQYF. CDR3 nucleotide sequence: TGTGCCTGGAGAGGGGGGGCTTCCTACGAGCAGTACTTC. The genes are TRBV30 and TRBJ2-7; tentatively, D is TRBD2 (7 bases). Between the trimmed V and J ends, which lost 3 bases and 1 base, there was a span of 10 bases. Germline loops: CDR1 GTSNPN, CDR2 SVGIG (reference sequence). The length of the CDR3 is 13 residues.

The rearrangement joins TRBV5-4 to TRBJ2-7; D is possibly TRBD1 (6 bases). Trimming cost V 3 bases and J 3 bases, with 10 bases left between them. Germline CDR1 is SGHNT and CDR2 is YYREEE (reference sequence). The CDR3 sequence is 13 residues long. CDR3 nucleotide sequence: TGTGCCAGCAGCTCGGGACAAAGCTACGAGCAGTACTTC. Its protein product is CASSSGQSYEQYF.

The genes are TRBV5-4 and TRBJ2-7; D perhaps matches TRBD2 (6 bases). V was trimmed by 1 base and J by 0 bases, leaving 8 bases between them. Germline values: CDR1 SGHNT, CDR2 YYREEE (reference sequence). This CDR3 region has 14 residues. As DNA, the CDR3 is TGTGCCAGCAGCTTGTATAGCGGCTCCTACGAGCAGTACTTC. It translates to CASSLYSGSYEQYF.